This entry describes one T cell receptor beta chain. Its antigen is still unknown. A multiplex PCR was run with 60 Vbeta primers and 13 Jbeta primers. The protocol was immunoSEQ multiplex PCR, while the TCRdb copy is restricted to in-frame clones and leaves out a portion. The sample yields some 150,000 clones, roughly four fifths seen once. The V gene lost 6 bases and the J gene lost 7 bases, with 10 bases spanning the gap. Germline loops: CDR1 MNHNY, CDR2 SVGAGI (reference sequence). The CDR3 covers 12 residues. Participants comprised healthy donors of bone marrow. The sample originates from a study of cytomegalovirus exposure and HLA in healthy donors. Study-wide findings and caveats: When analyzed later, a missense DCLRE1C variant was found to be linked to TCR beta V- and J-gene trimming. For most TCR sequences rarity was the rule, although some public TCRs occurred in many donors. A reported reduction in N-insertions relative to the 666-donor mean was seen in an Asian-associated ancestry cluster in a later analysis.

The chain combines TRBV6-6 with TRBJ2-4; D is possibly TRBD1 (6 bases). Sequenced material: PBMCs. This TCR was recovered from a man aged 45-65 years in good health and CMV-seropositive. CDR3 protein: CASSSGENIQYF. CDR3 nucleotide sequence: TGTGCCAGCAGCTCAGGGGAGAACATTCAGTACTTC.